This T cell receptor beta chain was documented in a study of molecular identifiers for immune sequencing clone quantification. TCRdb re-called the PCR reads with MiXCR, one entry per CDR3 protein. The sample lists around 470,000 distinct CDR3 sequences; about a fifth were seen once. The sequenced sample consisted of naive CD8+ T cells from blood, with Jurkat cell RNA spiked in. Subset in this sample: FACS-sorted CD8+CD4-CCR7+CD45RA+ naive T cells. The TCR comes from a human donor in good health. Some libraries in this study had Jurkat cell RNA spiked in.

The CDR3 sequence is CASSERVIGYGYTF. The CDR3 coding sequence is TGTGCCAGCAGTGAACGGGTTATTGGGTATGGCTACACCTTC. V usage is TRBV2 and J usage is TRBJ1-2; D not certain. In germline, CDR1 is SNHLY, CDR2 FYNNEI. Trimming removed 2 bases at V and 5 bases at J, with 12 bases between. The CDR3 runs to 14 residues.